Following are 15 T cell receptor beta chains from one sample sequenced in a study of identical twins. MiXCR, applied by TCRdb to the 5' RACE reads, yields one record per CDR3 protein. This table has some 1,700,000 distinct CDR3 sequences, more than 30% appearing once. The sequenced sample was cord blood. All receptors come from a newborn girl in good health.

This clonotype appeared once. The V and J genes are TRBV20-1 and TRBJ1-5, with a weak D call TRBD1 (5 bases). The length of the CDR3 is 13 residues. Germline V gene data show CDR1 as DFQATT and CDR2 as SNEGSKA (reference sequence). V lost 1 base and J 5 bases, leaving 9 bases between the germline ends. CDR3 amino acids: CSARGDLDQPQHF. In DNA form, the CDR3 reads TGCAGTGCTAGAGGGGACCTGGATCAGCCCCAGCATTTT.

V gene TRBV25-1 combines with J gene TRBJ2-3; a possible D gene is TRBD1 (6 bases). Germline values: CDR1 MGHDK, CDR2 SYGVNS. With 2 bases removed from V and 1 base from J, the gap between germline ends came to 7 bases. The CDR3 consists of 14 residues. The CDR3 is CASSERQGTDTQYF. In DNA form, the CDR3 reads TGTGCCAGCAGTGAAAGACAGGGCACAGATACGCAGTATTTT.

This clonotype was found many times. V is TRBV29-1 and J is TRBJ1-4; unclear D gene. Trimming removed 7 bases at V and 8 bases at J, with 14 bases between. Looked up from germline, CDR1 is SQVTM and CDR2 is ANQGSEA. The CDR3 length is 12 residues. The CDR3 is CSARLGSEKLFF. The CDR3 nucleotides read TGCAGCGCTCGACTGGGGAGCGAAAAACTGTTTTTT.

This clonotype has a single count. This chain uses TRBV2 with TRBJ2-3; 7 bases agree with TRBD1. CDR3 length: 12 amino acids. From germline, CDR1 is SNHLY and CDR2 FYNNEI. The ends lost 3 bases at V and 10 bases at J; junction bases unmatched: 4. CDR3 amino acids: CASSEGTEAQYF. CDR3 in DNA: TGTGCCAGCAGTGAGGGGACAGAGGCGCAGTATTTT.

There are many counts of this clonotype. The chain links TRBV5-1 to TRBJ2-3; D not certain. V lost 4 bases to trimming and J lost 1 base, with 10 bases between them. The CDR3 has 14 amino acids. The V gene's germline CDR1 is SGHRS and CDR2 YFSETQ. This chain's CDR3 is CASSTTTGTDTQYF. The CDR3 DNA reads TGCGCCAGCAGCACCACAACTGGCACAGATACGCAGTATTTT. The full variable domain, with the rest looked up from reference TRBV5-1 and TRBJ2-3, is KAGVTQTPRYLIKTRGQQVTLSCSPISGHRSVSWYQQTPGQGLQFLFEYFSETQRNKGNFPGRFSGRQFSNSRSEMNVSTLELGDSALYLCASSTTTGTDTQYFGPGTRLTVL.

As to this clonotype: In this CDR3 the conserved last residue, phenylalanine or tryptophan, is missing, so a read error is likely. This chain connects TRBV5-1 to TRBJ2-1, with 8 bases fitting TRBD2. V lost 7 bases and J lost 5; bases outside the gene matches: 11. CDR1 SGHRS and CDR2 YFSETQ come from the germline V gene. CDR3 length: 15 amino acids. The chain's CDR3 is CASQGSRTSNNEQFL. For the CDR3, the DNA is TGCGCCAGCCAAGGATCAAGGACTAGCAACAATGAGCAGTTCTTG.

The gene calls are TRBV20-1 and TRBJ1-5; D gene uncertain. The V gene's germline CDR1 is DFQATT and CDR2 SNEGSKA (reference sequence). This CDR3 has 13 residues. V dropped 3 bases and J dropped 5 bases, with 11 bases sitting between them. In DNA form, the CDR3 reads TGCAGTGCTAGTACTGGGCTGGATCAGCCCCAGCATTTT. Its translation is CSASTGLDQPQHF.

The gene calls are TRBV3-1 and TRBJ2-7; the D gene is possibly TRBD2 (5 bases). Germline CDR1 reads LGHDT; CDR2 reads YNNKEL (reference sequence). The V end was cut by 0 bases, the J end by 7 bases, with 22 bases between. The CDR3 contains 17 residues. CDR3 sequence: CASSQEVRVSSYNEQYF. The CDR3 bases are TGTGCCAGCAGCCAAGAAGTGAGGGTTAGCTCCTACAATGAGCAGTACTTC.

The rearrangement links TRBV20-1 to TRBJ2-2, with 7 bases lining up with TRBD1. The CDR3 totals 15 residues. Trimming took 0 bases from V and 5 from J; bases not matched to a gene: 6. CDR1 DFQATT and CDR2 SNEGSKA come from the germline V gene (reference sequence). In DNA, the CDR3 is TGCAGTGCTAGAGATTCGGGACAGTCGACCGGGGAGCTGTTTTTT. Translation: CSARDSGQSTGELFF.

The V gene is TRBV20-1, the J gene TRBJ2-3; 9 bases align to TRBD2. The length of the CDR3 is 13 residues. V lost 3 bases, J lost 4 bases, and 2 bases stayed unmatched. Germline loops: CDR1 DFQATT, CDR2 SNEGSKA (reference sequence). CDR3 residues: CSASSGGSDTQYF. Written as DNA, the CDR3 is TGCAGTGCTAGTAGCGGGGGCTCAGATACGCAGTATTTT.

This clonotype turned up a few times. The chain joins TRBV4-2 to TRBJ2-5; 11 nucleotides match TRBD2. The germline gives CDR1 LGHNA, CDR2 YNFKEQ. This CDR3 comprises 16 residues. Unmatched junction bases numbered 4, after V lost 3 bases and J lost 1 base. CDR3 sequence (DNA): TGTGCCAGCAGCCAGGGACTAGCGGACTTCCAAGAGACCCAGTACTTC. As protein: CASSQGLADFQETQYF.

The V gene is TRBV6-6, the J gene TRBJ2-1; D remains ambiguous. The V and J ends lost 7 bases and 3 bases respectively, with 10 bases between them. The CDR3 runs to 13 residues. The V gene's germline CDR1 is MNHNY and CDR2 SVGAGI (reference sequence). CDR3 DNA: TGTGCCAGCATAGGGTTCCTCTACAATGAGCAGTTCTTC. Residues: CASIGFLYNEQFF.

About this clonotype: The junction differs from germline at one of its ends, possibly a read error. V is TRBV6-6 and J is TRBJ2-3; the D gene is possibly TRBD2 (6 bases). This CDR3 is built from 13 residues. Germline V gene lookup returns CDR1 MNHNY and CDR2 SVGAGI (reference sequence). CDR3 sequence: CASGYNGRDTQYF. The DNA for the CDR3 is TGTGCCAGCGGTTACAACGGGAGAGATACGCAGTATTTT.

This clonotype occurred a few times. A read error may explain this, as a much larger clone is one base away. This chain joins TRBV27 and TRBJ1-2; 7 nucleotides agree with TRBD1. CDR3 size: 14 residues. The germline V gene encodes CDR1 MNHEY and CDR2 SMNVEV (reference sequence). Trimming at V came to 3 bases and at J to 3 bases, leaving 4 bases not matched to a gene. The CDR3: CASSFRQGYYGYTF. As DNA, the CDR3 is TGTGCCAGCAGTTTCCGACAGGGCTACTATGGCTACACCTTC.

This clonotype was seen more than once but under ten times. V usage is TRBV7-9 and J usage is TRBJ2-3; D perhaps matches TRBD2 (6 bases). Between the trimmed V and J ends, which lost 5 bases and 0 bases, there was a span of 18 bases. The CDR3 extends over 17 amino acids. In germline, CDR1 is SEHNR, CDR2 FQNEAQ (reference sequence). The CDR3: CASSPVVSGVSTDTQYF. The CDR3 bases are TGTGCCAGCAGCCCCGTTGTTAGCGGAGTTAGCACAGATACGCAGTATTTT.